Reported below is one TCR beta chain. This entry comes from a study of blood T cell repertoires in COVID-19. Method: immunoSEQ multiplex PCR; TCRdb's copy keeps in-frame clones and lacks some. The repertoire holds approximately 170,000 clones, with approximately 90% as singletons. The V gene's germline CDR1 is SQVTM and CDR2 ANQGSEA. This CDR3 comprises 12 residues. V shed 4 bases and J shed 0 bases, with 6 bases lying between them. Sequences were obtained from peripheral blood. This sequence originates from a man between 45 and 60 years old who had recovered from COVID-19. V gene TRBV29-1 combines with J gene TRBJ1-1; D gene unclear. The CDR3 DNA reads TGCAGCGTTGGGTACATGAACACTGAAGCTTTCTTT. Its translation is CSVGYMNTEAFF.